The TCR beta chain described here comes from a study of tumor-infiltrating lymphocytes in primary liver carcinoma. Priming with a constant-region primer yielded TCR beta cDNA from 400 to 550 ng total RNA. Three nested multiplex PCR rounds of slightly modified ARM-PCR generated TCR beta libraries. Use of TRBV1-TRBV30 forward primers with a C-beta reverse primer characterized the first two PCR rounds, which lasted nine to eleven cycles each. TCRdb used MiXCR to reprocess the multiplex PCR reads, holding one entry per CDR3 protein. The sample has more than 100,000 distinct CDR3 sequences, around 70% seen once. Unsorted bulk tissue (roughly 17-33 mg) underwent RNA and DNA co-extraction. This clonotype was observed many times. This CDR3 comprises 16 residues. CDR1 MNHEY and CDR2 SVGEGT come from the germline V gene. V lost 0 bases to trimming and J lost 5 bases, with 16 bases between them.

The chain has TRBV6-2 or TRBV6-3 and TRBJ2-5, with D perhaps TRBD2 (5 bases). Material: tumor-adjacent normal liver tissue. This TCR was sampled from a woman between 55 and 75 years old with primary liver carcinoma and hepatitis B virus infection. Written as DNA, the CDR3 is TGTGCCAGCAGTTACTCGAGGGTGGCGGGTCAGGAGACCCAGTACTTC. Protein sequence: CASSYSRVAGQETQYF.